Detailed here is one TCR beta chain. Assembly of TCR beta libraries relied on iRepertoire HTBI primers together with Arm-PCR of CDR3 regions. MiXCR, applied by TCRdb to the multiplex PCR reads, yields one record per CDR3 protein. The data show under 250,000 distinct CDR3 sequences, around a fifth seen once. V was clipped by 8 bases and J by 3 bases; unmatched bases: 7. There are 12 residues in the CDR3. The germline CDR1 and CDR2 sequences are GTSNPN and SVGIG (reference sequence). This specimen belongs to a study of regulatory T cells in long-lasting Graves disease. Time point noted: newly diagnosed GD, antithyroid drugs for less than 3 months. The authors made the TCR library using RNA they extracted from PBMCs. The sample was also reused in another study, on T cells in Graves' hyperthyroidism and ophthalmopathy.

Sequencing was performed on peripheral blood mononuclear cells (PBMCs), taken at new diagnosis, from a patient treated with antithyroid drugs. The sequence derives from a woman aged 25 to 39 with Graves disease. The V gene is TRBV30, the J gene TRBJ2-7; 7 bases agree with TRBD2. CDR3 bases: TGTGCCAAGAGGACTAGGCTCTACGAGCAGTACTTC. Its protein is CAKRTRLYEQYF.